Following are 18 T cell receptor beta chains from one sample sequenced in a study of PD-L1 blockade in urothelial cancer. Sequencing used immunoSEQ multiplex PCR; TCRdb keeps in-frame clones, though not all of them. The sample has around 56,000 clones, roughly 86% seen once; the top ten hold 2.9%. Here the sequenced sample was PBMCs, taken around atezolizumab (anti-PD-L1) treatment. The origin of the receptors is a man in his fifties or sixties with urothelial cancer.

The rearrangement uses TRBV6-6 and TRBJ2-7; 9 bases are shared with TRBD2. The CDR3 length is 14 residues. Germline V gene sequence: CDR1 MNHNY, CDR2 SVGAGI (reference sequence). Trimming removed 7 bases from V and 6 bases from J; junction bases left unmatched: 10. This chain's CDR3 is CASKDSSGAFEQYF. CDR3 bases: TGTGCCAGCAAAGACTCTAGCGGGGCCTTCGAGCAGTACTTC.

This clone was counted only a few times. An end of the junction does not agree with germline; a read error may underlie this. The V gene is TRBV7-7, the J gene TRBJ1-5; D is unclear. The length of the CDR3 is 14 residues. The germline V gene encodes CDR1 SSHAT and CDR2 FNYEAQ (reference sequence). Here the CDR3 reads CASSPRVGDQPQHF. For the CDR3, the DNA is TGTGCTAGCAGTCCGCGAGTGGGAGATCAGCCCCAGCATTTT.

This rearrangement joins TRBV9 to TRBJ2-3; 12 bases agree with TRBD2. Per germline, CDR1 SGDLS and CDR2 YYNGEE. CDR3 length: 17 amino acids. After removal of 0 bases from V and 4 bases from J, the junction contained 6 bases not matched to a gene. CDR3 protein: CASSVVPSGRGADTQYF. The CDR3 DNA reads TGTGCCAGCAGCGTAGTCCCTAGCGGGAGGGGCGCAGATACGCAGTATTTT.

V is TRBV7-9 and J is TRBJ1-5; 7 nucleotides agree with TRBD1. This CDR3 is built from 18 residues. Germline V gene lookup returns CDR1 SEHNR and CDR2 FQNEAQ (reference sequence). J was trimmed by 1 base and V by 8 bases; bases with no gene match: 17. The CDR3 region has the DNA TGTGCCAGCCACCGGACAGGCCAGGGGATTGAGAGCAATCAGCCCCAGCATTTT. Translation gives CASHRTGQGIESNQPQHF.

This clone was observed a handful of times. The gene calls are TRBV2 and TRBJ1-6, with D hard to call. The V and J ends lost 0 bases and 7 bases respectively, with 7 bases between them. In germline, CDR1 is SNHLY, CDR2 FYNNEI. The CDR3 contains 14 residues. As DNA, the CDR3 is TGTGCCAGCAGTGAAGCCTATAACAATTCACCCCTCCACTTT. The encoded protein is CASSEAYNNSPLHF.

The chain has TRBV7-3 and TRBJ2-1, with D maybe TRBD2 (5 bases). CDR3 length: 15 residues. V lost 6 bases to trimming and J lost 2 bases, with 14 bases between them. The V gene's germline CDR1 is SGHTA and CDR2 FQGTGA. CDR3 protein: CASRPGESPYNEQFF. As DNA, the CDR3 is TGTGCCAGCAGGCCTGGGGAGAGTCCCTACAATGAGCAGTTCTTC.

The chain links TRBV5-6 to TRBJ2-5; D possibly corresponds to TRBD1 (5 bases). V was cut by 3 bases and J by 5 bases, with 14 bases left in between. Looked up from germline, CDR1 is SGHDT and CDR2 is YYEEEE. The CDR3 is 14 amino acids. The CDR3 nucleotides read TGTGCCAGCAGCTCCGCCTTCCCAGGGGAGACCCAGTACTTC. Residues: CASSSAFPGETQYF.

The V gene is TRBV27, the J gene TRBJ1-5, with no clear D. Between the trimmed V and J ends, which lost 3 bases and 3 bases, there was a span of 9 bases. The CDR3 covers 14 residues. Germline V gene sequence: CDR1 MNHEY, CDR2 SMNVEV (reference sequence). CDR3 sequence (DNA): TGTGCCAGCAGTTTCGCGGCAGACAATCAGCCCCAGCATTTT. Protein: CASSFAADNQPQHF.

The chain couples TRBV6-1 to TRBJ1-6; unclear D gene. The germline V gene encodes CDR1 MNHNS and CDR2 SASEGT. Trimming took 4 bases from V and 3 from J, leaving 13 bases between them. There are 16 residues in the CDR3. The CDR3 DNA sequence: TGTGCCAGCAGTGTCTACTCCGGGGACTATAATTCACCCCTCCACTTT. This translates into CASSVYSGDYNSPLHF.

The rearrangement joins TRBV27 to TRBJ1-6; D is unclear. V was cut by 5 bases and J by 7 bases, with 15 bases left in between. Germline CDR1 is MNHEY and CDR2 is SMNVEV (reference sequence). CDR3 length: 15 residues. CDR3 bases: TGTGCCAGCAGTGAAAGCCGCTATCGGAATTCACCCCTCCACTTT. Translating it yields CASSESRYRNSPLHF.

The chain is built from TRBV18 and TRBJ1-5, with TRBD1 identical over 7 bases. The CDR3 consists of 14 residues. Per the germline V gene, CDR1 is KGHSH and CDR2 is LQKENI. Trimming at V came to 6 bases and at J to 3 bases, leaving 5 bases not matched to a gene. The CDR3 region is CASSYGTDNQPQHF. CDR3 nucleotide sequence: TGTGCCAGCTCCTATGGGACAGACAATCAGCCCCAGCATTTT.

The chain recombines TRBV7-6 with TRBJ1-3; D may be TRBD1 (5 bases). Looked up from germline, CDR1 is SGHVS and CDR2 is FNYEAQ. The CDR3 runs 16 residues. V was clipped by 5 bases and J by 0 bases, with 14 bases between them. As DNA, the CDR3 is TGTGCCAGCAGCCCCGGGCCAGGGTACTCTGGAAACACCATATATTTT. Residues: CASSPGPGYSGNTIYF.

This chain links TRBV7-6 with TRBJ2-2; 7 bases match TRBD2. The ends lost 5 bases at V and 4 bases at J; junction bases unmatched: 10. Germline V gives CDR1 SGHVS, CDR2 FNYEAQ. This CDR3 contains 16 residues. The CDR3 loop is CASSLRDYSPTGELFF. CDR3 DNA: TGTGCCAGCAGCCTCCGGGACTACTCACCCACCGGGGAGCTGTTTTTT.

The chain has TRBV7-2 and TRBJ2-4; no definite D call. The CDR3 contains 14 residues. CDR1 is SGHTA, CDR2 FQGNSA, per germline. The ends were cut back, 5 bases at V and 2 bases at J, with 10 bases in the middle. The CDR3 nucleotides read TGTGCCAGCAGCCTCGCGTTTTCCAAAAACATTCAGTACTTC. Its translation: CASSLAFSKNIQYF. The variable domain in full, with the rest retrieved from reference TRBV7-2 and TRBJ2-4, is GAGVSQSPSNKVTEKGKDVELRCDPISGHTALYWYRQSLGQGLEFLIYFQGNSAPDKSGLPSDRFSAERTGGSVSTLTIQRTQQEDSAVYLCASSLAFSKNIQYFGAGTRLSVL.

This chain connects TRBV28 to TRBJ2-7; TRBD2 matches at 10 bases. Germline lookup yields CDR1 MDHEN and CDR2 SYDVKM. The V segment lost 5 bases and the J segment 3 bases; nucleotides outside the gene matches: 7. The CDR3 runs 15 residues. The CDR3 DNA reads TGTGCCAGCAGTGCCCCTAGCGGGGGACTCTACGAGCAGTACTTC. This codes for CASSAPSGGLYEQYF.

The CDR3 is CASRAKNYEQYF. In nucleotides, the CDR3 is TGTGCCAGTAGAGCCAAGAACTACGAGCAGTACTTC. V is TRBV19 and J is TRBJ2-7; D is unclear. The CDR3 totals 12 residues. The V gene lost 6 bases and the J gene lost 3 bases, with 9 bases spanning the gap. The germline gives CDR1 LNHDA, CDR2 SQIVND (reference sequence).

The chain couples TRBV5-1 to TRBJ2-3; 10 nucleotides agree with TRBD2. Germline-derived CDR1 and CDR2 are SGHRS and YFSETQ. V shed 4 bases and J 3 bases; nucleotides not matched to a gene: 5. The CDR3 has 15 amino acids. The CDR3 reads CASSQGLALTDTQYF. The CDR3 DNA reads as TGCGCCAGCAGCCAGGGACTAGCGTTAACAGATACGCAGTATTTT.

The chain recombines TRBV6-5 with TRBJ2-3; D possibly corresponds to TRBD1 (6 bases). The CDR3 extends over 15 amino acids. The germline gives CDR1 MNHEY, CDR2 SVGAGI. Trimming shortened V by 3 bases and J by 2 bases, and 12 bases separated the two germline ends. The CDR3 DNA is TGTGCCAGCAGTTATCGTAACAGGGCCACAGATACGCAGTATTTT. It codes for CASSYRNRATDTQYF.